The present TCR beta chain was sequenced within a study of blood T cell repertoires in COVID-19. This CDR3 has 18 amino acids. Germline loops: CDR1 LNHDA, CDR2 SQIVND (reference sequence). Losses at the gene ends were 10 bases for V and 6 bases for J; bases not matched to a gene: 20. Generated by immunoSEQ multiplex PCR, the TCRdb table keeps only in-frame clones and is missing some. The sample contains around 130,000 clones, roughly 90% of which appear only once. Sequencing used peripheral blood. V usage is TRBV19 and J usage is TRBJ2-2, with 10 bases lining up with TRBD1. This clonotype originated in a man aged 45-65 years with active or convalescent COVID-19. In nucleotides, the CDR3 is TGTGCCACTTCCAGGGGACAGGGGTTGGGGTTCGTCGCCGGGGAGCTGTTTTTT. Translating gives CATSRGQGLGFVAGELFF.